These 12 T cell receptor beta chains originate from one sample sequenced in a study of T cell responses to AZD1222 COVID-19 vaccine (dated by TCRdb to the early 2020s). Taken with the paper, the label for time point translates to: baseline before first vaccination. The library was built by means of the immunoSEQ multiplex PCR assay. TCRdb took this table from immuneACCESS and kept in-frame rearrangements with V and J called. Such tables lack part of the clones; where checked against another copy, unresolved V genes explain under half of the gap, and the rest is unexplained. This sample gives 130,000 to 150,000 clones in total; more than 85% of them show up just once. The ten top clones hold more than 1.4% of the sample. The material was peripheral blood, obtained on day 0 of AZD1222 vaccination. All receptors derive from an adult in good health.

This chain connects TRBV7-9 to TRBJ1-2; TRBD1 matches at 9 bases. V was clipped by 6 bases and J by 5 bases; unmatched bases: 10. This CDR3 comprises 15 residues. Germline V gene sequence: CDR1 SEHNR, CDR2 FQNEAQ (reference sequence). This chain's CDR3 is CASSQNIDRGYGYTF. CDR3 coding DNA: TGTGCCAGCAGTCAAAATATTGACAGGGGGTATGGCTACACCTTC.

This chain uses TRBV6-6 with TRBJ2-2, with 16 bases lining up with TRBD2. The CDR3 covers 17 residues. Looked up from germline, CDR1 is MNHNY and CDR2 is SVGAGI (reference sequence). V trimming: 5 bases; J trimming: 5 bases; junction bases outside the gene matches: 5. CDR3 nucleotide sequence: TGTGCCAGCAGTCGCGGGACTAGCGGGGGGGTTACCGGGGAGCTGTTTTTT. It specifies CASSRGTSGGVTGELFF.

The chain uses TRBV12-3 or TRBV12-4 and TRBJ2-7; tentatively, D is TRBD1 (5 bases). The CDR3 has 13 residues. The V and J ends lost 2 bases and 6 bases respectively, with 11 bases between them. DNA for the CDR3: TGTGCCAGCAGTTTACGTGGCAGGGTCGAGCAGTACTTC. Its protein product is CASSLRGRVEQYF.

CDR3 residues: CASSQDGAGPETQYF. CDR3 sequence (DNA): TGCGCCAGCAGCCAAGATGGGGCAGGCCCAGAGACCCAGTACTTC. The rearrangement joins TRBV4-3 to TRBJ2-5, with D tentatively TRBD1 (5 bases). Germline V gene data show CDR1 as LGHNA and CDR2 as YSLEER. This CDR3 contains 15 residues. V was trimmed by 0 bases and J by 4 bases, leaving 12 bases between them.

The chain is built from TRBV5-4 and TRBJ2-1; TRBD2 aligns across 12 bases. CDR1 is SGHNT and CDR2 is YYREEE in the germline V gene (reference sequence). The CDR3 is 15 residues long. The V gene end was trimmed by 3 bases and the J gene end by 9 bases; junction bases not matched to a gene: 7. In DNA, the CDR3 is TGTGCCAGCAGCTCATCTAGCGGGAGGGCCGCTGAGCAGTTCTTC. Its translation is CASSSSSGRAAEQFF.

The V and J genes are TRBV19 and TRBJ2-3, with no clear D. The CDR3 length is 14 residues. Germline loops: CDR1 LNHDA, CDR2 SQIVND (reference sequence). Trimming removed 6 bases from V and 4 bases from J, with 14 bases in between. The CDR3 is CASRVKGTPDTQYF. Here the CDR3 DNA reads TGTGCCAGTAGAGTCAAGGGTACGCCAGATACGCAGTATTTT.

The chain couples TRBV28 to TRBJ1-1, with 7 bases fitting TRBD1. J gave up 1 base and V 6 bases, and 8 bases lay outside the gene matches. CDR3 size: 15 residues. Germline V lookup: CDR1 MDHEN, CDR2 SYDVKM. The CDR3 bases are TGTGCCAGCAGCTGGCGACAGGGCCGGAACACTGAAGCTTTCTTT. Translation: CASSWRQGRNTEAFF.

The chain combines TRBV15 with TRBJ1-4, with unresolved D. The germline CDR1 and CDR2 sequences are LNHNV and YYDKDF (reference sequence). This CDR3 contains 15 residues. The germline V and J ends were trimmed by 3 bases and 0 bases, with 8 bases remaining between them. CDR3 sequence reads: CATSSPGATNEKLFF. DNA for the CDR3: TGTGCCACCAGCAGCCCAGGAGCAACTAATGAAAAACTGTTTTTT.

Written as DNA, the CDR3 is TGTGCCAGCAGATTGAACAGGGGGTCCAATGAGCAGTTCTTC. The encoded protein is CASRLNRGSNEQFF. This chain joins TRBV5-8 and TRBJ2-1; 8 bases are shared with TRBD1. From germline, CDR1 is SGHTS and CDR2 YDEGEE. Trimming took 5 bases from V and 6 from J; bases not matched to a gene: 7. The CDR3 extends over 14 amino acids. The complete variable domain, with remaining parts taken from reference TRBV5-8 and TRBJ2-1, reads EAGVTQSPTHLIKTRGQQATLRCSPISGHTSVYWYQQALGLGLQFLLWYDEGEERNRGNFPPRFSGRQFPNYSSELNVNALELEDSALYLCASRLNRGSNEQFFGPGTRLTVL.

The chain employs TRBV7-2 and TRBJ1-6; no definite D call. There are 13 residues in the CDR3. Per germline, CDR1 SGHTA and CDR2 FQGNSA. With 2 bases removed from V and 7 bases from J, the gap between germline ends came to 6 bases. CDR3 sequence (DNA): TGTGCCAGCAGCTTATTTTCCAATTCACCCCTCCACTTT. This encodes CASSLFSNSPLHF.

The V call is TRBV3-1 (or the pseudogene TRBV3-2), the J call TRBJ1-4; no clear D gene. The V end lost 4 bases, the J end lost 1 base, and 13 bases lay between the germline ends. CDR1 and CDR2 from the germline V gene are LGHDT and YNNKEL (reference sequence). This CDR3 has 16 residues. The CDR3: CASSPSRTKTNEKLFF. In DNA, the CDR3 is TGTGCCAGCAGCCCCTCCCGGACGAAAACTAATGAAAAACTGTTTTTT.

The V and J genes are TRBV27 and TRBJ2-3, with TRBD1 matching 7 bases. The CDR3 runs 13 residues. Germline CDR1 is MNHEY and CDR2 is SMNVEV (reference sequence). J lost 3 bases, V lost 10 bases, and 7 bases had no gene match. CDR3 in amino acids: CATRPGGTDTQYF. DNA of the CDR3: TGTGCCACCCGGCCAGGGGGTACAGATACGCAGTATTTT.